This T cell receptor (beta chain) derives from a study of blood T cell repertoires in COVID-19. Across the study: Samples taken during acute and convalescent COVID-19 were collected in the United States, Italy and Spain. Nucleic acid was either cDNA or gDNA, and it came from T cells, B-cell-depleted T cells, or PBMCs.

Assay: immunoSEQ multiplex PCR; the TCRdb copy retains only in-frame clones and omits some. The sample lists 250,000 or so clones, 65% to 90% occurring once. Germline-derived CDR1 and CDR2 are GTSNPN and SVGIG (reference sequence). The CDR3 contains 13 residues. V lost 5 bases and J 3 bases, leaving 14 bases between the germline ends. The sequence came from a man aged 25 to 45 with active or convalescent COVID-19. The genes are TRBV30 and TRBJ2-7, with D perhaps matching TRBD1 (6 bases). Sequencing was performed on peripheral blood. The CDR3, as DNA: TGTGCCTGGGCGACAGGAGTAGACTACGAGCAGTACTTC. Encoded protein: CAWATGVDYEQYF.